This passage covers 17 T cell receptor beta chains from one sample sequenced in a study of T cells after yellow fever vaccination. TCRdb reanalysed the 5' RACE reads using MiXCR and keeps one entry per CDR3 protein. The sample lists about 630,000 distinct CDR3 sequences, roughly 12% occurring once. The sequenced sample was PBMCs, obtained on the day of the yellow fever booster vaccination. These receptors were obtained from a young man who received the YFV17D yellow fever vaccine.

This clonotype was recorded a few times. This rearrangement joins TRBV6-1 to TRBJ2-1; 12 bases are a match to TRBD2. Germline CDR1 is MNHNS and CDR2 is SASEGT. CDR3 length equals 13 residues. The V segment lost 10 bases and the J segment 6 bases; nucleotides outside the gene matches: 4. CDR3 DNA: TGTGCCATTTCGACTAGCGGGAGCAATGAGCAGTTCTTC. Translated, it gives CAISTSGSNEQFF.

The V call is TRBV7-2, the J call TRBJ2-3, with D unclear. There are 14 residues in the CDR3. Germline CDR1 SGHTA, CDR2 FQGNSA. Trimming pared 2 bases from V and 6 bases from J, leaving 12 bases between. Here the CDR3 reads CASSLLDLGDTQYF. The CDR3 DNA is TGTGCCAGCAGCTTACTGGACCTCGGGGATACGCAGTATTTT.

This clonotype has a handful of counts. V is TRBV25-1 and J is TRBJ2-5, with a tentative D call TRBD1 (6 bases). Per the germline V gene, CDR1 is MGHDK and CDR2 is SYGVNS. Between the trimmed V and J ends, which lost 2 bases and 5 bases, there was a span of 9 bases. The CDR3 consists of 13 residues. CDR3 sequence (DNA): TGTGCCAGCAGTGAAACAGGGTTGGAGACCCAGTACTTC. It codes for CASSETGLETQYF.

This clonotype was seen many times. The chain links TRBV7-2 to TRBJ2-1, with a possible D match to TRBD2 (6 bases). From germline, CDR1 is SGHTA and CDR2 FQGNSA. The ends were cut back, 5 bases at V and 0 bases at J, with 8 bases in the middle. This CDR3 spans 14 amino acids. In DNA form, the CDR3 reads TGTGCCAGCAGCCTACTAGCCTCCTACAATGAGCAGTTCTTC. This gives the protein CASSLLASYNEQFF.

The CDR3 bases are TGTGCCAGCAGTTACAGATATGGGGGGGGCTACAATGAGCAGTTCTTC. Amino acids: CASSYRYGGGYNEQFF. The chain has TRBV6-5 and TRBJ2-1; 7 bases line up with TRBD2. The CDR3 is 16 amino acids. V lost 2 bases and J lost 3; bases outside the gene matches: 7. Per the germline V gene, CDR1 is MNHEY and CDR2 is SVGAGI.

This clonotype was counted a few times. The gene calls are TRBV6-5 and TRBJ1-3; 8 bases are shared with TRBD1. CDR1 and CDR2 from the germline V gene are MNHEY and SVGAGI. The V and J ends lost 4 bases and 3 bases, in that order; junction bases with no gene match: 2. CDR3 length: 14 amino acids. CDR3 nucleotides: TGTGCCAGCAGTTTTGACAGGGGTGGAAACACCATATATTTT. It encodes CASSFDRGGNTIYF.

This clonotype was counted many times. The chain employs TRBV29-1 and TRBJ2-6; D is undetermined. The CDR3 is made up of 15 amino acids. The germline V gene has CDR1 SQVTM and CDR2 ANQGSEA. V shed 2 bases and J shed 2 bases, with 10 bases lying between them. CDR3 DNA: TGCAGCGTTGAACTCCTCCGACCTGGGGCCAACGTCCTGACTTTC. Translation gives CSVELLRPGANVLTF.

This clonotype was recorded a few times. The chain recombines TRBV13 with TRBJ2-7; 8 positions match TRBD1. The V segment lost 5 bases and the J segment 1 base; nucleotides outside the gene matches: 4. From germline, CDR1 is PRHDT and CDR2 FYEKMQ (reference sequence). This CDR3 is built from 14 residues. The CDR3 nucleotides read TGTGCCAGCAGCCGGGACAGGCGTTCCTACGAGCAGTACTTC. Its protein product is CASSRDRRSYEQYF.

This clonotype was observed a few times. The V and J genes are TRBV4-3 and TRBJ2-2; D remains ambiguous. Germline V gives CDR1 LGHNA, CDR2 YSLEER. CDR3 length: 15 amino acids. V lost 0 bases to trimming and J lost 6 bases, with 11 bases between them. CDR3 DNA: TGCGCCAGCAGCCAAGATCCCATTAGCTCCGGGGAGCTGTTTTTT. It translates to CASSQDPISSGELFF.

This clonotype has a handful of counts. V gene TRBV20-1 combines with J gene TRBJ2-1; 13 positions agree with TRBD2. The CDR3 is made up of 14 amino acids. CDR1 is DFQATT, CDR2 SNEGSKA, per germline (reference sequence). The CDR3 loop reads CRGLAGAGHNEQFF. In DNA, the CDR3 is TGCAGAGGACTAGCGGGAGCGGGGCACAATGAGCAGTTCTTC.

This clonotype turned up a few times. The rearrangement links TRBV11-2 to TRBJ2-7, with D possibly TRBD2 on 6 matching bases. V dropped 7 bases and J dropped 3 bases, with 13 bases sitting between them. The germline V gene encodes CDR1 SGHAT and CDR2 FQNNGV. CDR3 length: 13 residues. The DNA for the CDR3 is TGTGCCAGCACCCCCCCCGGGGGCTACGAGCAGTACTTC. Translating gives CASTPPGGYEQYF.

The J gene is TRBJ2-5, the V gene TRBV5-1; 14 positions agree with TRBD2. CDR3 length: 16 amino acids. The junction had 4 bases not matched to a gene; V was cut back by 4 bases and J by 2 bases. Looked up from germline, CDR1 is SGHRS and CDR2 is YFSETQ. CDR3 coding DNA: TGCGCCAGCAGCATTGGGACTAGCGGGGGACAAGAGACCCAGTACTTC. It specifies CASSIGTSGGQETQYF.

This clonotype has a handful of counts. The chain links TRBV3-1 to TRBJ1-2; 11 nucleotides agree with TRBD1. V was pared by 0 bases and J by 8 bases, with 5 bases of the junction left unmatched. This CDR3 region has 15 residues. CDR1 is LGHDT and CDR2 is YNNKEL in the germline V gene (reference sequence). The CDR3: CASSQDGQGAQGYTF. In nucleotides, the CDR3 is TGTGCCAGCAGCCAAGATGGACAGGGGGCGCAAGGCTACACCTTC. The complete variable domain, with remaining parts taken from reference TRBV3-1 and TRBJ1-2, reads DTAVSQTPKYLVTQMGNDKSIKCEQNLGHDTMYWYKQDSKKFLKIMFSYNNKELIINETVPNRFSPKSPDKAHLNLHINSLELGDSAVYFCASSQDGQGAQGYTFGSGTRLTVV.

This clonotype was picked up many times. V is TRBV6-5 and J is TRBJ2-7; 10 nucleotides match TRBD1. The length of the CDR3 is 15 residues. Trimming took 2 bases from V and 2 from J; bases not matched to a gene: 3. Germline CDR1 is MNHEY and CDR2 is SVGAGI. CDR3 protein: CASSYRDRGTYEQYF. The CDR3 DNA reads TGTGCCAGCAGTTACCGGGACAGGGGCACCTACGAGCAGTACTTC.

This clonotype was seen a few times. The chain joins TRBV10-3 to TRBJ2-7; 10 bases are shared with TRBD2. This CDR3 has 13 residues. The germline CDR1 and CDR2 sequences are ENHRY and SYGVKD. V dropped 11 bases and J dropped 4; count of bases not matched to a gene: 8. DNA for the CDR3: TGTGCCGCCGGTCTAGCGGGAGTTTACGAGCAGTACTTC. Translated, it gives CAAGLAGVYEQYF.

This clonotype appeared many times. The V and J genes are TRBV28 and TRBJ1-1; no firm D call. Germline V gene lookup returns CDR1 MDHEN and CDR2 SYDVKM. V lost 5 bases and J 1 base, leaving 11 bases between the germline ends. The CDR3 contains 14 residues. The CDR3 DNA reads as TGTGCCAGCAGTACTGCTCCCCCGAACACTGAAGCTTTCTTT. Translated, it gives CASSTAPPNTEAFF.

The chain joins TRBV20-1 to TRBJ2-7; 7 positions match TRBD2. This CDR3 has 12 residues. The germline CDR1 and CDR2 sequences are DFQATT and SNEGSKA (reference sequence). Trimming took 7 bases from V and 5 from J; bases not matched to a gene: 8. CDR3 region: CSGEGGAHEQYF. The CDR3 DNA sequence: TGCAGTGGAGAGGGAGGGGCCCACGAGCAGTACTTC.